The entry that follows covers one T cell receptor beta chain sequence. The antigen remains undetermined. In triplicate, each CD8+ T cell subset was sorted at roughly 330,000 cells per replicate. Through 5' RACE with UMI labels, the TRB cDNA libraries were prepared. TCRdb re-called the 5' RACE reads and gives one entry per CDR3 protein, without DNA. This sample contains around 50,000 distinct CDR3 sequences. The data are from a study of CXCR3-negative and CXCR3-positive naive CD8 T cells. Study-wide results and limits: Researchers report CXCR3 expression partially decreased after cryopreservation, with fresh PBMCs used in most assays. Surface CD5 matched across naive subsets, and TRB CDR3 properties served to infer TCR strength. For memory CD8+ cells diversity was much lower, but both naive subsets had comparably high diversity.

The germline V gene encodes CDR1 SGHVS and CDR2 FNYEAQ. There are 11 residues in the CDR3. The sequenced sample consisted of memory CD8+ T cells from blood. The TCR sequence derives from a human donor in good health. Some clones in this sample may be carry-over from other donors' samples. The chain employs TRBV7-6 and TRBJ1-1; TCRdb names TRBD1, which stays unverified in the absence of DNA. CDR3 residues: CASSSGREAFF.